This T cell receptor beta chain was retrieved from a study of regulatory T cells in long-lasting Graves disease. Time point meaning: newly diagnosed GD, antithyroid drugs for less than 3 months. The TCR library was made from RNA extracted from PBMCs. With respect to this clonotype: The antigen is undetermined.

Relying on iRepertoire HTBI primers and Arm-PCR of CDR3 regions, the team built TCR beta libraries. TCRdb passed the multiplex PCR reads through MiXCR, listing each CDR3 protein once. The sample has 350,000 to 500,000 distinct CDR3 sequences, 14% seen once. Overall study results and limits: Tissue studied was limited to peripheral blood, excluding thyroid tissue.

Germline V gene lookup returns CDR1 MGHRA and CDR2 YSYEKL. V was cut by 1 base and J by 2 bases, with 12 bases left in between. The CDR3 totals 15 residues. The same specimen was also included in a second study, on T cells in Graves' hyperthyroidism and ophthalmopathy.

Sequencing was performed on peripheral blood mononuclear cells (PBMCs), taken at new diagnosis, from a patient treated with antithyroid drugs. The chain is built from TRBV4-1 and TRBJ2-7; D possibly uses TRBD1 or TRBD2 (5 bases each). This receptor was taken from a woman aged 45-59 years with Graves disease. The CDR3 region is CASSQVEGSTYEQYF. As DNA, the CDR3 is TGCGCCAGCAGCCAAGTTGAGGGGTCTACCTACGAGCAGTACTTC.